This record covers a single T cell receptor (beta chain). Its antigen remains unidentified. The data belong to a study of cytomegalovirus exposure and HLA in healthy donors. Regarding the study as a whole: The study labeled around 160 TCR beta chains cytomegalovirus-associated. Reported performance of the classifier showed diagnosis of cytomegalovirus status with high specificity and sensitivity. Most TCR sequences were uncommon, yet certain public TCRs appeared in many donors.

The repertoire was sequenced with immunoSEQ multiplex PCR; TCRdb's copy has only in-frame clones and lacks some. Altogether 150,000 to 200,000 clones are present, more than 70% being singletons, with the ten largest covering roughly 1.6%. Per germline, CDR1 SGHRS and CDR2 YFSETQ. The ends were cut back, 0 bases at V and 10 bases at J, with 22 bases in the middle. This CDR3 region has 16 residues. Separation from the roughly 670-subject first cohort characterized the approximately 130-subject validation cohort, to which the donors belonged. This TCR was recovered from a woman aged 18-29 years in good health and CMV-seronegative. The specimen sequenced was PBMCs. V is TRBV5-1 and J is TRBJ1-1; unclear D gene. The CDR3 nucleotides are TGCGCCAGCAGCTTGGTCGGAGAGGAGCGGTCTCTAGGAGCTTTCTTT. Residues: CASSLVGEERSLGAFF.